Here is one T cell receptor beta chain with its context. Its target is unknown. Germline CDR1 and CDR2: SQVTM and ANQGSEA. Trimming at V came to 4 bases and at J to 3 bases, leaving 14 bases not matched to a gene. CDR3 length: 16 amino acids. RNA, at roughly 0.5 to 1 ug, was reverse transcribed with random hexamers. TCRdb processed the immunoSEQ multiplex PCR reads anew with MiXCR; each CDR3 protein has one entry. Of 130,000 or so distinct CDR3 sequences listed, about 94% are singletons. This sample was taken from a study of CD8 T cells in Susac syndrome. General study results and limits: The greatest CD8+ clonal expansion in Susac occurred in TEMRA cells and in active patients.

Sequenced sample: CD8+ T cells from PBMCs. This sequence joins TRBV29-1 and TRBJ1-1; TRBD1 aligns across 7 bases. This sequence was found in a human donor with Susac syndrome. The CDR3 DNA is TGCAGCGTTGTTGGCCGAACAGGGGATCCGGACACTGAAGCTTTCTTT. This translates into CSVVGRTGDPDTEAFF.